Sequencing of this T cell receptor beta chain was carried out in a study of CD8 T cells in ankylosing spondylitis. With 5 bases clipped from V and 4 bases from J, the junction kept 5 bases outside the gene matches. Germline lookup yields CDR1 SGHNT and CDR2 YENEEA. The CDR3 totals 15 residues. TCRdb re-derived calls from the 5' RACE reads in MiXCR, one entry per CDR3 protein. The sample has 200,000 to 300,000 distinct CDR3 sequences, roughly 8.6% seen once; the top ten hold almost 7%. This clonotype was seen ten or more times. The sequence derives from a male donor with ankylosing spondylitis or in good health (not recorded which). The source material was blood, either unsorted or a sorted T cell fraction (not recorded which). The chain recombines TRBV11-3 with TRBJ2-1; 10 nucleotides match TRBD2. The CDR3: CASSRDSGRYNEQFF. Here the CDR3 DNA reads TGTGCCAGCAGCAGAGATAGCGGGAGGTACAATGAGCAGTTCTTC.